The rows below give T cell receptor beta chains drawn from one sample of a study of T cell repertoires in aging, cancer and after chemotherapy. A single record per CDR3 protein comes from TCRdb applying MiXCR to the multiplex PCR reads. The sample consists of more than 1,200 distinct CDR3 sequences, about 50% of them appearing once. Sequenced sample: blood. The receptors derive from a human donor with a blood cancer. Each CDR3 is given with its conserved first and last residue. The order of the fields is J gene, V gene, clone size, CDR3 length, D gene, CDR3 protein, CDR3 DNA. The D gene is left open where the match is weak. Where a row states a size, it is once, few, many or the class of an expanded clone; other rows omit it.

TRBJ2-7,TRBV5-4,-,14,-,CASSLRGDSYEQYF,TGTGCCAGCAGCTTGCGCGGGGACTCCTACGAGCAGTACTTC
TRBJ2-1,TRBV19,-,15,TRBD2,CASSIKTSGNNEQFF,TGTGCCAGTAGTATTAAGACTAGCGGGAATAATGAGCAGTTCTTC
TRBJ1-2,TRBV12-3/TRBV12-4,medium-sized,13,-,CASSLTNGYGYTF,TGTGCCAGCAGTTTGACAAACGGCTATGGCTACACCTTC
TRBJ1-5,TRBV12-3/TRBV12-4,-,12,-,CASSLLFQPQHF,TGTGCCAGCAGTTTATTATTTCAGCCCCAGCATTTT
TRBJ1-6,TRBV6-2/TRBV6-3,few,15,-,CASRNRDPRNSPLHF,TGTGCCAGCAGGAACCGGGACCCAAGGAATTCACCCCTCCACTTT
TRBJ1-2,TRBV27,-,13,TRBD1,CASSLQGWYGYTF,TGTGCCAGCAGCCTACAGGGGTGGTATGGCTACACCTTC
TRBJ2-5,TRBV19,-,13,-,CASSTGRQETQYF,TGTGCCAGTAGTACCGGACGGCAAGAGACCCAGTACTTC
TRBJ2-2,TRBV20-1,-,14,TRBD1,CSARGQGETGELFF,TGCAGTGCTAGAGGGCAGGGGGAAACCGGGGAGCTGTTTTTT
TRBJ2-1,TRBV10-3,few,15,TRBD2,CAISGGGLVNNEQFF,TGTGCCATCAGTGGGGGAGGGCTTGTTAACAATGAGCAGTTCTTC
TRBJ2-1,TRBV10-3,few,12,-,CASNTGGDEQFF,TGTGCCAGCAATACAGGGGGGGATGAGCAGTTCTTC
TRBJ2-1,TRBV12-3/TRBV12-4,-,15,-,CASSARLRSYNEQFF,TGTGCCAGCAGCGCACGGTTGCGCTCCTACAATGAGCAGTTCTTC
TRBJ2-1,TRBV6-5,medium-sized,15,-,CASSRGLRDVNEQFF,TGTGCCAGCAGTCGGGGACTTCGGGACGTGAATGAGCAGTTCTTC
TRBJ1-1,TRBV7-2,-,16,-,CASRSQGRIMNTEAFF,TGTGCCAGCAGGAGCCAGGGGCGAATCATGAACACTGAAGCTTTCTTT
TRBJ2-7,TRBV30,few,16,TRBD2,CAWSVIAGGVTYEQYF,TGTGCCTGGAGTGTAATAGCGGGAGGAGTAACCTACGAGCAGTACTTC
TRBJ1-1,TRBV11-1,few,13,-,CASSLNVNTEAFF,TGTGCCAGCAGCTTAAATGTGAACACTGAAGCTTTCTTT
TRBJ1-4,TRBV6-5,-,15,-,CASSYGDRGNEKLFF,TGTGCCAGCAGCTACGGGGATAGGGGGAATGAAAAACTGTTTTTT
TRBJ2-7,TRBV7-2,few,15,-,CASSLDRTQTYEQYF,TGTGCCAGCAGCTTAGATAGGACCCAAACCTACGAGCAGTACTTC
TRBJ1-2,TRBV12-3/TRBV12-4,medium-sized,15,TRBD1,CASSPGAGGAGGYTF,TGTGCCAGCAGTCCCGGAGCAGGGGGCGCGGGTGGCTACACCTTC
TRBJ2-5,TRBV6-1,few,15,TRBD1,CASSLEGTGQETQYF,TGTGCCAGCAGCCTCGAGGGGACAGGGCAAGAGACCCAGTACTTC
TRBJ1-1,TRBV7-9,once,13,TRBD1,CASRLKRTGEAFF,TGTGCCAGCAGATTAAAGCGGACAGGGGAAGCTTTCTTT
TRBJ2-7,TRBV7-2,few,11,-,CASSLGQMQYF,TGTGCCAGCAGCTTAGGACAGATGCAGTACTTC
TRBJ1-6,TRBV7-2,large,17,-,CASSLETLVTRYSPLHF,TGTGCCAGCAGCTTAGAGACGCTAGTGACCCGTTATTCACCCCTCCACTTT
TRBJ1-6,TRBV12-3/TRBV12-4,once,15,TRBD1,CASSEDRAGNSPLHF,TGTGCCAGCAGTGAGGACAGGGCCGGTAATTCACCCCTCCACTTT
TRBJ1-5,TRBV7-2,-,13,-,CASSLASNQPQHF,TGTGCCAGCAGCTTAGCCAGCAATCAGCCCCAGCATTTT
TRBJ2-3,TRBV12-3/TRBV12-4,-,13,-,CASSLVGTDTQYF,TGTGCCAGCAGTTTAGTGGGTACAGATACGCAGTATTTT
TRBJ2-7,TRBV7-9,few,13,-,CASSRTTYPEQYF,TGTGCCAGCAGCCGTACGACATATCCCGAGCAGTACTTC
TRBJ2-6,TRBV27,large,15,TRBD1,CASSRTGAGANVLTF,TGTGCCAGCAGCAGGACAGGGGCCGGGGCCAACGTCCTGACTTTC
TRBJ2-1,TRBV6-5,-,16,TRBD2,CASSLASGLANNEQFF,TGTGCCAGCAGCTTAGCTTCGGGACTAGCGAACAATGAGCAGTTCTTC
TRBJ1-2,TRBV19,once,15,-,CASSLSGLTGYGYTF,TGTGCCAGTAGCCTATCAGGGTTGACGGGCTATGGCTACACCTTC
TRBJ1-4,TRBV6-1,-,14,-,CASRQGLGPEKLFF,TGTGCCAGCAGACAAGGGTTAGGGCCGGAAAAACTGTTTTTT
TRBJ2-7,TRBV6-2/TRBV6-3,-,15,-,CASSYSIRGPYEQYF,TGTGCCAGCAGTTACTCTATACGGGGTCCCTACGAGCAGTACTTC
TRBJ1-1,TRBV6-5,-,15,-,CASSYRGQPNTEAFF,TGTGCCAGCAGTTACAGGGGACAACCGAACACTGAAGCTTTCTTT
TRBJ2-7,TRBV6-5,few,14,-,CASSPISAAGEQYF,TGTGCCAGCAGCCCCATTTCGGCCGCGGGTGAGCAGTACTTC
TRBJ2-1,TRBV19,few,14,TRBD1,CATKIDRVAGEQFF,TGTGCCACTAAGATCGACAGGGTCGCTGGTGAGCAGTTCTTC
TRBJ1-2,TRBV19,-,13,-,CSSSRGAWDGYTF,TGTTCCAGTTCACGGGGGGCGTGGGATGGCTACACCTTC
TRBJ1-2,TRBV5-1,-,13,-,CASSLSEYYGYTF,TGCGCCAGCAGCTTGAGCGAATACTATGGCTACACCTTC
TRBJ1-6,TRBV6-6,-,13,TRBD1,CASSDRGESPLHF,TGTGCCAGCAGTGACAGGGGGGAATCACCCCTCCACTTT